Sequencing of this T cell receptor beta chain was carried out in a study of cytomegalovirus exposure and HLA in healthy donors. Study summary: A prior study identified 117 million unique TCR beta sequences from around 180 million T cells. Within the Caucasian-associated ancestry cluster were around 81% of the roughly 400 genotyped donors.

Remarks on this clone: Its antigen is still unknown.

The CDR3 loop spans 12 amino acids. Broader study findings: In presence/absence analyses, roughly uniform sequencing depth across donors was assumed. A later analysis revealed that TCR association rates differed between HLA loci, peaking at DRB1 and bottoming out at HLA-C.

PCR amplification relied on 60 Vbeta primers (plus 13 Jbeta primers). TCRdb keeps only in-frame clones here, not all; method: immunoSEQ multiplex PCR. Of 95,000 to 120,000 clones in the sample, about 61% were seen once. Sample: PBMCs. The source of this sequence is a man aged 18 to 30 in good health and CMV-seropositive. This chain connects TRBV12-2 to TRBJ1-5. TRBV12-2 is a pseudogene segment. The CDR3 DNA reads TGTGCAAGGGGAAGGGGAGGTCAGCCCCAGCATTTT. Translated: CARGRGGQPQHF.